Described below is a single TCR beta chain sequence and its context. Its antigen is currently not known. No qualities accompany the bases; no much larger clone lies one base away. This sample is drawn from a study of blood T cell repertoires in COVID-19 (dated by TCRdb to 2018 to 2020). For context, the study as a whole: The collaborator samples originated in the United States, Italy and Spain and spanned the acute and convalescent phases of COVID-19. The material from the prospective study consisted of cDNA or gDNA derived from T cells, B-cell-depleted T cells, or PBMCs. Where HLA class I and class II types were available, the types were taken from metadata supplied by the sample provider, not from assay-based typing. The dataset comprised deeply sampled blood TCRbeta repertoires from subjects exposed to, actively infected with, or recovered from COVID-19. The repertoires were released in a freely available public database intended as a resource for research on the immune response to SARS-CoV-2. Samples were obtained from the ongoing ImmuneRACE study (first 160 participants) and from 1,200 or so subjects provided by 6 global collaborators. Nearly every sample came with metadata listing a de-identified subject ID, COVID-19 status, age in years and sex.

The immunoSEQ Assay, a bias-controlled multiplex PCR, was used to amplify TCRbeta CDR3 regions from genomic DNA. In the source study's methods: The number of nucleated cells in each sample was estimated by amplification of reference gene primers within the assay. Sequence reads were collapsed and filtered to measure the absolute abundance of every unique TCRbeta CDR3 rearrangement. For each sample, productive Simpson clonality was calculated as the square root of Simpson's diversity index across productive rearrangements. TCRdb limited this immuneACCESS table to in-frame rearrangements with V and J called. A share of clones is missing; checked studies link under half to unresolved V genes, and the rest is unexplained. That table is the source of V, J and clone size, and D and trimming were worked out from the DNA. The sample yields 200,000 to 250,000 clones; around four fifths were counted once. Approximately 5.2% of the sample goes to the ten largest clones.

The germline V gene gives CDR1 as SNHLY and CDR2 as FYNNEI. The trim is 0 bases for V and 4 bases for J, with a gap of 7 bases between the germline ends. Including the terminal cysteine and phenylalanine, the CDR3 comprises 14 residues. Just CDR3 DNA is preserved here, 42 bases in frame from base 1. Here is what the overall study found, with its caveats: The quantity of clinical and demographic metadata differed by source and by participant and was supplied without curation.

In Seattle, one collaborating source enrolled patients while the infection was active and tracked those patients longitudinally over the course of disease. Whole blood was collected in K2EDTA tubes by collaborating institutions according to the institutions' own protocols. For TCRbeta analysis, collaborator samples were shipped as frozen whole blood, as isolated PBMCs, or as DNA extracted from either sample type. The source of this sequence is a woman aged 65 to 85 with COVID-19, enrolled during active disease. Sequencing was carried out using peripheral blood. The chain joins TRBV2 to TRBJ1-5; no D gene can be assigned with confidence. The DNA reads TGTGCCAGCAGTGAAGCGCGGGCAAATCAGCCCCAGCATTTT. The encoded protein is CASSEARANQPQHF.